This T cell receptor (beta chain) was profiled in a study of blood T cells in healthy people across ages. Study observations and caveats: Bulk PBMC profiling left naive and antigen-experienced comparisons inconclusive. Unknown CMV status may confound age-related changes in expanded clones.

A word on this clonotype: The antigen is unknown.

The use of a sample-barcoded 5' primer and a J-beta primer mix characterized a second PCR of roughly 7 to 11 cycles. The yield of each sample was at least 2.5 million CDR3-containing paired-end reads. Via MiXCR, TCRdb re-called the 5' RACE reads, giving one row per CDR3 protein. There are 790,000 or so distinct CDR3 sequences in the sample; around 45% occur only once, and around 18% lies in the top ten. Each of the donors had 9 to 10 milliliters of peripheral blood drawn into EDTA-treated Vacutainer tubes. The CDR3 has 15 residues. Germline CDR1 reads SGHTA; CDR2 reads FQGNSA. The V end lost 4 bases, the J end lost 7 bases, and 14 bases lay between the germline ends.

The V and J genes are TRBV7-2 and TRBJ1-6; D remains ambiguous. The receptor was isolated from a man at least 80 years old in good health. Input material: blood. CDR3 sequence reads: CASSSYSYQNSPLHF. In DNA form, the CDR3 reads TGTGCCAGCAGCTCCTACAGTTACCAGAATTCACCCCTCCACTTT.